These 14 T cell receptor beta chains originate from one sample sequenced in a study of blood T cell repertoires in COVID-19. Sequencing used immunoSEQ multiplex PCR; TCRdb keeps in-frame clones, though not all of them. The sample lists fewer than 250,000 clones; 84% were seen once. Specimen: PBMCs or T cells enriched from blood (not recorded which). The receptors were gathered from a woman aged 25-40 years who had recovered from COVID-19.

The gene calls are TRBV5-6 and TRBJ2-7; 7 bases map to TRBD1. CDR3 length: 13 residues. Trimming cost V 4 bases and J 4 bases; bases outside gene matches: 5. The germline V gene has CDR1 SGHDT and CDR2 YYEEEE. DNA of the CDR3: TGTGCCAGCAGCCGTACAGGGGTTTACGAGCAGTACTTC. This translates into CASSRTGVYEQYF.

This clone showed up just a few times. The gene calls are TRBV19 and TRBJ2-5; D call uncertain. Trimming pared 8 bases from V and 4 bases from J, leaving 8 bases between. CDR1 and CDR2 (germline): LNHDA, SQIVND (reference sequence). The CDR3 loop spans 11 amino acids. CDR3 region: CASEVGETQYF. Here the CDR3 DNA reads TGTGCCAGTGAGGTCGGAGAGACCCAGTACTTC. The full variable domain, in which reference TRBV19 and TRBJ2-5 provide the parts outside the CDR3, is DGGITQSPKYLFRKEGQNVTLSCEQNLNHDAMYWYRQDPGQGLRLIYYSQIVNDFQKGDIAEGYSVSREKKESFPLTVTSAQKNPTAFYLCASEVGETQYFGPGTRLLVL.

This clone was detected only a few times. This rearrangement joins TRBV10-1 to TRBJ1-1, with D uncertain. V lost 4 bases, J lost 1 base, and 4 bases lay in between. CDR1 is WNHNN, CDR2 SYGVQD, per germline (reference sequence). This CDR3 has 12 amino acids. CDR3 sequence (DNA): TGCGCCAGCAGTGCGGGGAACACTGAAGCTTTCTTT. It translates to CASSAGNTEAFF.

This clone was seen more than once but under ten times. The gene calls are TRBV7-2 and TRBJ1-5; D not resolved. Trimming removed 1 base at V and 5 bases at J, with 6 bases between. This CDR3 comprises 13 residues. The germline CDR1 and CDR2 sequences are SGHTA and FQGNSA. The CDR3 loop is CASSLESDQPQHF. CDR3 nucleotides: TGTGCCAGCAGCTTAGAATCGGATCAGCCCCAGCATTTT.

V gene TRBV30 combines with J gene TRBJ1-2; TRBD1 agrees at 7 bases. The CDR3 is 13 amino acids. J was trimmed by 7 bases and V by 0 bases; bases with no gene match: 5. The V gene's germline CDR1 is GTSNPN and CDR2 SVGIG (reference sequence). The CDR3 nucleotides are TGTGCCTGGAGTGTACAAGGGGGCTTTGGCTACACCTTC. Protein: CAWSVQGGFGYTF. The full variable domain, with the rest looked up from reference TRBV30 and TRBJ1-2, is SQTIHQWPATLVQPVGSPLSLECTVEGTSNPNLYWYRQAAGRGLQLLFYSVGIGQISSEVPQNLSASRPQDRQFILSSKKLLLSDSGFYLCAWSVQGGFGYTFGSGTRLTVV.

The V call is TRBV24-1, the J call TRBJ1-2; 8 bases map to TRBD1. The CDR3 covers 14 residues. Germline V gives CDR1 KGHDR, CDR2 SFDVKD. After removal of 4 bases from V and 4 bases from J, the junction contained 4 bases not matched to a gene. The CDR3 DNA reads as TGTGCCACCAGTGAAACCGACAGGGGCTATGGCTACACCTTC. This encodes CATSETDRGYGYTF.

This clone appeared a few times. The V gene is TRBV3-1 (or the pseudogene TRBV3-2), the J gene TRBJ1-2; no firm D call. Germline V CDR1 and CDR2: LGHDT, YNNKEL (reference sequence). The CDR3 runs 13 residues. The ends were cut back, 5 bases at V and 5 bases at J, with 12 bases in the middle. The CDR3 DNA reads TGTGCCAGCAGCGGCGACGGGAAGTATGGCTACACCTTC. This translates into CASSGDGKYGYTF.

This chain links TRBV2 with TRBJ1-3, with 7 bases matching TRBD1. There are 16 residues in the CDR3. Germline CDR1 is SNHLY and CDR2 is FYNNEI. The J segment lost 3 bases and the V segment lost 4 bases, leaving 9 bases of the junction unmatched. Here the CDR3 reads CASSGTGVPDGNTIYF. CDR3 nucleotide sequence: TGTGCCAGCAGTGGAACAGGGGTCCCGGATGGAAACACCATATATTTT.

The V gene is TRBV27, the J gene TRBJ2-3, with a weak D call TRBD2 (7 bases). With 6 bases removed from V and 2 bases from J, the gap between germline ends came to 27 bases. This CDR3 is 19 amino acids long. CDR1 is MNHEY, CDR2 SMNVEV, per germline (reference sequence). The DNA for the CDR3 is TGTGCCAGCAGCCTGGGGGGGCGGCGACGACCAATGAACACAGATACGCAGTATTTT. Translated, it gives CASSLGGRRRPMNTDTQYF.

This chain links TRBV6-4 with TRBJ1-5, with unresolved D. The germline CDR1 and CDR2 sequences are MRHNA and SNTAGT. The CDR3 runs 15 residues. Trimming stripped 4 bases from V and 0 bases from J, with 10 bases between. CDR3 amino acids: CASSVELDSNQPQHF. The CDR3 DNA reads as TGTGCCAGCAGTGTCGAGTTAGATAGCAATCAGCCCCAGCATTTT.

The CDR3 sequence: CASSPGQNTEAFF. CDR3 bases: TGTGCCAGCAGCCCGGGACAGAACACTGAAGCTTTCTTT. This rearrangement joins TRBV7-9 to TRBJ1-1, with a possible D match to TRBD1 (6 bases). Germline V gene data show CDR1 as SEHNR and CDR2 as FQNEAQ (reference sequence). CDR3 length equals 13 residues. The V end was cut by 5 bases, the J end by 1 base, with 8 bases between.

This chain joins TRBV5-1 and TRBJ2-1; 9 nucleotides agree with TRBD2. Germline values: CDR1 SGHRS, CDR2 YFSETQ. There are 14 residues in the CDR3. V shed 0 bases and J 8 bases; nucleotides not matched to a gene: 3. The CDR3 here is CASSLGGGADEQFF. CDR3 bases: TGCGCCAGCAGCTTGGGCGGGGGGGCAGATGAGCAGTTCTTC.

The genes are TRBV28 and TRBJ2-5; D may be TRBD2 (5 bases). Trimming pared 2 bases from V and 0 bases from J, leaving 7 bases between. Germline V CDR1 and CDR2: MDHEN, SYDVKM. CDR3 length: 14 residues. CDR3 loop: CASSLGRNQETQYF. The CDR3 coding sequence is TGTGCCAGCAGTTTAGGGAGAAACCAAGAGACCCAGTACTTC. The full variable domain, its missing parts supplied by reference TRBV28 and TRBJ2-5, is DVKVTQSSRYLVKRTGEKVFLECVQDMDHENMFWYRQDPGLGLRLIYFSYDVKMKEKGDIPEGYSVSREKKERFSLILESASTNQTSMYLCASSLGRNQETQYFGPGTRLLVL.

The J gene is TRBJ1-4, the V gene TRBV28; D remains ambiguous. The CDR3 has 18 amino acids. V was pared by 6 bases and J by 7 bases, with 27 bases between. Germline V gene data show CDR1 as MDHEN and CDR2 as SYDVKM. In nucleotides, the CDR3 is TGTGCCAGCAGCCCTAGACCCGGGATACGGGAAGGGTTTGAAAAACTGTTTTTT. Protein product: CASSPRPGIREGFEKLFF.